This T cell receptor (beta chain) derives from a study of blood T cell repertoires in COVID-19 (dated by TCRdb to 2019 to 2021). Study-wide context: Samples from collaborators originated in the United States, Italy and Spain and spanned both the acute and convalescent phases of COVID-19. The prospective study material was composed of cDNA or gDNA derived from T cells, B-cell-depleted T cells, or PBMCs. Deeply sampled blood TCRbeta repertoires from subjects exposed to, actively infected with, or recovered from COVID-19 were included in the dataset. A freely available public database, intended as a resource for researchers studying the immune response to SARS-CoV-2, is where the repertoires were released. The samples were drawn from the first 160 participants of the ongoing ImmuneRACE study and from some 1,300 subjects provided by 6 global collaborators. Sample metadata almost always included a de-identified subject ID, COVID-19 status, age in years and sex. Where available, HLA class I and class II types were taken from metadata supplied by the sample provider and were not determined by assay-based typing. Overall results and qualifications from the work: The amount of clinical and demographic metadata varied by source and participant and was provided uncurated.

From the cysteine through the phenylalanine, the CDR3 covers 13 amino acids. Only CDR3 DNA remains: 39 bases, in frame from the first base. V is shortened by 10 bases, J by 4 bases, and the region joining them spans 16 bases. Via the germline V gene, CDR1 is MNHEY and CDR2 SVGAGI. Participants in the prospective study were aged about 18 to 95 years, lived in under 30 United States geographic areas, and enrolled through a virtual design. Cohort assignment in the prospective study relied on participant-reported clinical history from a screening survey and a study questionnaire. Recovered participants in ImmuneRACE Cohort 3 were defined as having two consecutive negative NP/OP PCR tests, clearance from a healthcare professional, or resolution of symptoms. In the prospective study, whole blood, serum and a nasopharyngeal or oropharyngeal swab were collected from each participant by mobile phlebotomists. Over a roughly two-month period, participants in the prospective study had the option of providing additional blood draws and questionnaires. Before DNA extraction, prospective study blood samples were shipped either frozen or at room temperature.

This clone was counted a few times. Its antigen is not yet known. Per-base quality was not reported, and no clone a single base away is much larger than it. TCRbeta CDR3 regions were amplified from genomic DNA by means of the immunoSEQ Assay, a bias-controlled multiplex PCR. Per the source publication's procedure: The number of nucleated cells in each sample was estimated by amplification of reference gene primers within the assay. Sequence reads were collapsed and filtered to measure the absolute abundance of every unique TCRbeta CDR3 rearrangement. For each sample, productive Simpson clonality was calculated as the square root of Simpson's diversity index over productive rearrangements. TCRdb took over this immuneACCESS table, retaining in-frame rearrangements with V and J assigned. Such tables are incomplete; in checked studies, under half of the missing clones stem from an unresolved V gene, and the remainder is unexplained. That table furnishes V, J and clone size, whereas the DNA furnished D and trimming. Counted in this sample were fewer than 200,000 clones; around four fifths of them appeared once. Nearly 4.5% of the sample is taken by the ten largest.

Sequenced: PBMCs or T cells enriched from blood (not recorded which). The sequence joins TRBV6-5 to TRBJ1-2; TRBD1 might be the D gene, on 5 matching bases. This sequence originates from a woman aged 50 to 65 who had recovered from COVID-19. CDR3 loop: CATLPSGPYGYTF. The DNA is TGTGCCACCCTACCCTCAGGGCCCTATGGCTACACCTTC.